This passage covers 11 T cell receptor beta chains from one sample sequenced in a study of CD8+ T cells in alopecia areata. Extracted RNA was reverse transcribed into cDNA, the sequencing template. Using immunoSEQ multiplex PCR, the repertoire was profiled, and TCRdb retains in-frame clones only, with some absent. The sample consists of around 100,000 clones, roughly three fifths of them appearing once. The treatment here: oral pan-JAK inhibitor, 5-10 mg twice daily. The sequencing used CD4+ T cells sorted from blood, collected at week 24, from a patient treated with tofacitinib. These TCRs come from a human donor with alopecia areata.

The CDR3 DNA is TGTGCCAGCAGCTTATTGGGGTTGGGGACAGCGGATGGCTACACCTTC. As protein: CASSLLGLGTADGYTF. The genes are TRBV7-2 and TRBJ1-2, with 7 positions matching TRBD1. Germline V gives CDR1 SGHTA, CDR2 FQGNSA. V dropped 2 bases and J dropped 6; count of bases not matched to a gene: 12. The CDR3 contains 16 residues.

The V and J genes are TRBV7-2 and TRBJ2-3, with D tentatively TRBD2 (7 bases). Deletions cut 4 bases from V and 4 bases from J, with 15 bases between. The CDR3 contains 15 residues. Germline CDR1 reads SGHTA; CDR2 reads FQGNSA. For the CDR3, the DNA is TGTGCCAGCAGCTGGGTCGGGGGGCAGGCAGATACGCAGTATTTT. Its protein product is CASSWVGGQADTQYF.

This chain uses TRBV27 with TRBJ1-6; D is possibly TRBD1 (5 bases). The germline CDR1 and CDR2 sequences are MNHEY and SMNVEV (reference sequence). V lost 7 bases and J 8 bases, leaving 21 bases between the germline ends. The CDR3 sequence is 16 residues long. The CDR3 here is CASTIRSGTGYSPLHF. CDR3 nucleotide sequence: TGTGCCAGCACCATTAGGTCCGGGACCGGCTATTCACCCCTCCACTTT.

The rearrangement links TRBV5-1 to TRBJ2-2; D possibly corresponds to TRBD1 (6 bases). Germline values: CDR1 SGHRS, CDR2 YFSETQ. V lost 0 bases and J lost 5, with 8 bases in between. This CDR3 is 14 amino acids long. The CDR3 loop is CASSLETGTGELFF. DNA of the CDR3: TGCGCCAGCAGCTTGGAAACAGGGACCGGGGAGCTGTTTTTT.

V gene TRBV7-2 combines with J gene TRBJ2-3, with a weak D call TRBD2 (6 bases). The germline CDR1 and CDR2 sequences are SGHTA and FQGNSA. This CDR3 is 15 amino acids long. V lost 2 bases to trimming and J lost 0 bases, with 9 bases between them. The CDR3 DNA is TGTGCCAGCAGCTTACCGGCGGGGAGCACAGATACGCAGTATTTT. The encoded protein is CASSLPAGSTDTQYF.

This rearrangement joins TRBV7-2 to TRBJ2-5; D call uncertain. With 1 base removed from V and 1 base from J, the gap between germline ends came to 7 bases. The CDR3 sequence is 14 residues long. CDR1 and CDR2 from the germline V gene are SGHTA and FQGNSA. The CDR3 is CASSLGAVQETQYF. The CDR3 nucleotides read TGTGCCAGCAGCTTAGGGGCAGTCCAAGAGACCCAGTACTTC.

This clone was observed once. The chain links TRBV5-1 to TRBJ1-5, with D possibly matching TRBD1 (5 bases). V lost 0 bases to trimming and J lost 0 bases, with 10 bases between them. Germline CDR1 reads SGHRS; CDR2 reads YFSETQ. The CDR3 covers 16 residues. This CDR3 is CASSLDGHFSNQPQHF. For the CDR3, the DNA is TGCGCCAGCAGCTTGGACGGACATTTTAGCAATCAGCCCCAGCATTTT.

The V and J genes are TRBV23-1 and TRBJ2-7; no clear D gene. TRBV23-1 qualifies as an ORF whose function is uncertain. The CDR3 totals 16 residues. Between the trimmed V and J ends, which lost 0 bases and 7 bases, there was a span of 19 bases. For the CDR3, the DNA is TGCGCCAGCAGTCAATCCCCTCTGGGCTCTTTGGGGGAGCAGTACTTC. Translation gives CASSQSPLGSLGEQYF.

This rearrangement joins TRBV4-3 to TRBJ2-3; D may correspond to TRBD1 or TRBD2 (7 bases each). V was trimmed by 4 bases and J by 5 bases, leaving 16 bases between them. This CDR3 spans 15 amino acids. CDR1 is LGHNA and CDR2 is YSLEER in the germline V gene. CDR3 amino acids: CASSLRGAGEDTQYF. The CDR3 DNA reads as TGCGCCAGCAGCCTCAGGGGGGCGGGGGAAGATACGCAGTATTTT.

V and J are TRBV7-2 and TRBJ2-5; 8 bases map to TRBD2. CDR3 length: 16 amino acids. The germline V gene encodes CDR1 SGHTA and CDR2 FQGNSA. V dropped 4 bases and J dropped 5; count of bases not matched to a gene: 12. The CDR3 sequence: CASSSRRGGLGETQYF. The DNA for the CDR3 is TGTGCCAGCAGCTCCCGACGGGGGGGCCTTGGGGAGACCCAGTACTTC. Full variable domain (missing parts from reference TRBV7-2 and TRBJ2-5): GAGVSQSPSNKVTEKGKDVELRCDPISGHTALYWYRQSLGQGLEFLIYFQGNSAPDKSGLPSDRFSAERTGGSVSTLTIQRTQQEDSAVYLCASSSRRGGLGETQYFGPGTRLLVL.

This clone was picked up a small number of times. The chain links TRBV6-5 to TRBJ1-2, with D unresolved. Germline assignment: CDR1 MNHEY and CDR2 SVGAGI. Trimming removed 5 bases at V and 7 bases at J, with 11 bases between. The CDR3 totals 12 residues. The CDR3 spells CASSRGIGGYTF. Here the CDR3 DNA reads TGTGCCAGCAGTCGGGGTATCGGTGGCTACACCTTC.